A single TCR beta chain is shown here with its context. The antigen this receptor binds is unknown. No base quality values were provided; no much bigger clone lies one nucleotide off. Expansion of CD8+CD57+ cells had been shown by flow cytometry in the patients chosen for sequencing. For 2 of the 12 patients who had sufficient cells, CD8+CD57+ effector memory cells were also sequenced. Every patient had severe acquired aplastic anemia, diagnosed using the International Study of Aplastic Anemia and Agranulocytosis and Camitta criteria. Patients had received no therapy at the time of blood sampling. CD8+CD57+ cells were bead-enriched, yielding a mean of about 1.5 ug of DNA. TCR repertoires of sorted CD4+ and CD8+ blood T cells from severe aplastic anemia patients and healthy subjects were deep-sequenced in the study. Patients were enrolled in the USA under clinicaltrials.gov protocols 00001620, 01623167, 00001397, 00071045, 00081523 and 00961064. Ficoll-Paque density gradient centrifugation was used to isolate peripheral blood mononuclear cells.

The sample comes from a study of CD8+CD57+ T cells in acquired aplastic anemia (dated by TCRdb to about 2018). Turning to the overall study: CD8+CD57+ expansion was defined as a frequency above the mean frequency observed in healthy subjects.

General study outcomes and caveats: No significant difference in CD8+ Simpson's diversity was found between patients and healthy controls (P=0.060). Around 30 CD8+ CDR3 sequences were shared between patients and controls but appeared highly expressed in patients and within their immunodominant clones. In patients, diversity was lower in CD8+CD57+ cells than in the total CD4+ and CD8+ cell pools.

Genomic DNA was used as template for profiling of TCR beta VDJ combinations and CDR3 sequences. An Illumina HiSeq 2000 was the platform used for TCR repertoire sequencing. The original pipeline was this. Repertoires were assessed using TRBV/TRBJ rearrangement plots, CDR3 size and DJ length profiles, and Simpson's diversity index. Whichever DNA sequence was most abundant in the deep sequencing data was defined as the immunodominant clone. CDR3 amino acid sequences were screened for sharing across subjects and were compared with published repertoires and the VDJdb database. TCRdb took the public reads, trimmed them with fastp at Q25, ran MiXCR for clone calling and kept in-frame beta chains. CDR3 protein duplicates are merged, each entry listing the most common genes and DNA. TCRdb, not the authors, supplied the V and J calls. The sample has around 21,000 distinct CDR3 sequences on record, about 40% of them singletons. The top ten clones comprise 80% to 90% of the sample.

The germline V gene specifies SGHTA as CDR1 and FQGNSA as CDR2. V and J lose 6 bases and 8 bases, and a span of 14 bases separates them. From the cysteine up to the phenylalanine, the CDR3 has a length of 13 residues. Left in the record is the CDR3 DNA by itself, 39 bases read in frame from the first base. The V and J genes are TRBV7-2 and TRBJ2-1; the D gene is perhaps TRBD2, on 5 matching bases. The sequencing sample was made of CD8+CD57+ T cells sorted from PBMCs. Sample cell subset or site, as interpreted from the label and publication: bead-enriched CD8+CD57+ effector memory T cells from SAA patients. The receptor was isolated from a human donor with aplastic anemia. The sequenced DNA: TGTGCCAGCAGACTAGTGGGAGACCATGAGCAGTTCTTC. Its translation reads: CASRLVGDHEQFF.